Presented here are 18 T cell receptor beta chains from one specimen sequenced in a study of blood T cell repertoires in COVID-19. This table comes from immunoSEQ multiplex PCR, and its TCRdb copy is limited to in-frame clones, with some not included. The data hold 65,000 to 70,000 clones, with approximately 86% observed a single time. Specimen: peripheral blood. The receptors originated from an older woman with acute or convalescent COVID-19.

This chain joins TRBV7-2 and TRBJ1-1, with 9 bases lining up with TRBD1. Trimming removed 2 bases from V and 9 bases from J; junction bases left unmatched: 16. The germline V gene has CDR1 SGHTA and CDR2 FQGNSA. This CDR3 spans 17 amino acids. The CDR3 DNA reads TGTGCCAGCAGCTTAACGAATACCATACAGGGGGCAGGTCAAGCTTTCTTT. Translation: CASSLTNTIQGAGQAFF. The complete variable domain, with remaining parts taken from reference TRBV7-2 and TRBJ1-1, reads GAGVSQSPSNKVTEKGKDVELRCDPISGHTALYWYRQSLGQGLEFLIYFQGNSAPDKSGLPSDRFSAERTGGSVSTLTIQRTQQEDSAVYLCASSLTNTIQGAGQAFFGQGTRLTVV.

The J gene is TRBJ1-2, the V gene TRBV18, with 9 bases that match TRBD1. The CDR3 loop spans 16 amino acids. V was clipped by 3 bases and J by 4 bases; unmatched bases: 9. Germline CDR1 KGHSH, CDR2 LQKENI. CDR3: CASSPTGSDRGYGYTF. CDR3 DNA: TGTGCCAGCTCACCCACGGGGTCGGACAGGGGCTATGGCTACACCTTC.

The J gene is TRBJ2-7, the V gene TRBV19, with 8 nucleotides matching TRBD1. The J segment lost 2 bases and the V segment lost 6 bases, leaving 9 bases of the junction unmatched. The CDR3 is 15 residues long. Looked up from germline, CDR1 is LNHDA and CDR2 is SQIVND (reference sequence). The CDR3 DNA sequence: TGTGCCAGTAGCTCTGGACAGGGTAAAACCTACGAGCAGTACTTC. Translated: CASSSGQGKTYEQYF.

The rearrangement uses TRBV20-1 and TRBJ1-4; D is unclear. Germline V lookup: CDR1 DFQATT, CDR2 SNEGSKA (reference sequence). This CDR3 region has 13 residues. V lost 3 bases and J 8 bases, leaving 13 bases between the germline ends. Here the CDR3 reads CSASPTGYEKLFF. As DNA, the CDR3 is TGCAGTGCTAGTCCCACGGGATACGAAAAACTGTTTTTT.

The J gene is TRBJ2-7, the V gene TRBV5-6; weak D call: TRBD2 (6 bases). V lost 3 bases and J 6 bases, leaving 13 bases between the germline ends. This CDR3 contains 13 residues. The germline CDR1 and CDR2 sequences are SGHDT and YYEEEE. The CDR3 DNA sequence: TGTGCCAGCAGCTGGGGGGTCGGGGGCGAGCAGTACTTC. Translating gives CASSWGVGGEQYF.

The chain uses TRBV7-3 and TRBJ1-2; possibly TRBD1 for D (5 bases). CDR1 is SGHTA, CDR2 FQGTGA, per germline. V lost 5 bases to trimming and J lost 2 bases, with 15 bases between them. The CDR3 has 15 amino acids. CDR3 loop: CASSARGRANYGYTF. The CDR3 DNA sequence: TGTGCCAGCAGCGCTAGGGGCAGGGCCAACTATGGCTACACCTTC.

The chain links TRBV19 to TRBJ2-2; 8 bases are shared with TRBD1. Germline loops: CDR1 LNHDA, CDR2 SQIVND (reference sequence). The CDR3 spans 14 residues. J was trimmed by 1 base and V by 7 bases; bases with no gene match: 2. The CDR3 sequence is CASIGTGNTGELFF. DNA of the CDR3: TGTGCCAGTATCGGGACAGGGAACACCGGGGAGCTGTTTTTT.

The V gene is TRBV2, the J gene TRBJ1-2, with 9 positions matching TRBD1. This CDR3 region has 14 residues. Germline trimming cut 4 bases from V and 5 bases from J; bases unmatched to any gene: 5. CDR1 and CDR2 (germline): SNHLY, FYNNEI. The CDR3 spells CASSGDRAGYGYTF. CDR3 DNA sequence: TGTGCCAGCAGTGGGGACAGGGCAGGATATGGCTACACCTTC.

Note on this clone: The identical CDR3 is also encoded by other nucleotide sequences in the sample. The chain has TRBV29-1 and TRBJ1-4; 8 positions match TRBD1. With V trimmed by 7 bases and J by 2 bases, 9 bases remained unmatched. The germline CDR1 and CDR2 sequences are SQVTM and ANQGSEA. The CDR3 is 15 amino acids. The CDR3 DNA reads TGCAGCGCGAGGACAGGGACAGCTACTAATGAAAAACTGTTTTTT. The encoded protein is CSARTGTATNEKLFF.

V gene TRBV28 combines with J gene TRBJ1-2, with D tentatively TRBD1 (6 bases). Germline lookup yields CDR1 MDHEN and CDR2 SYDVKM. The CDR3 sequence is 12 residues long. The ends were cut back, 6 bases at V and 8 bases at J, with 13 bases in the middle. The chain's CDR3 is CASRVQGGGYTF. In DNA form, the CDR3 reads TGTGCCAGCAGGGTACAGGGAGGGGGCTACACCTTC.

This chain links TRBV27 with TRBJ2-3; D remains ambiguous. CDR1 and CDR2 from the germline V gene are MNHEY and SMNVEV (reference sequence). Trimming pared 5 bases from V and 0 bases from J, leaving 12 bases between. The CDR3 totals 15 residues. The DNA of the CDR3 is TGTGCCAGCAGTCGAACCTTCACTAGCACAGATACGCAGTATTTT. It specifies CASSRTFTSTDTQYF.

DNA of the CDR3: TGTGCCAGCAGTTACGTGAGGGCCGGGGAGCTGTTTTTT. Protein sequence: CASSYVRAGELFF. The chain has TRBV6-5 and TRBJ2-2, with D maybe TRBD2 (5 bases). Germline lookup yields CDR1 MNHEY and CDR2 SVGAGI. The CDR3 consists of 13 residues. Trimming took 2 bases from V and 6 from J, leaving 7 bases between them.

This rearrangement joins TRBV10-3 to TRBJ1-2; D may be TRBD1 (6 bases). This CDR3 is 13 amino acids long. From germline, CDR1 is ENHRY and CDR2 SYGVKD. V lost 5 bases, J lost 4 bases, and 11 bases lay in between. CDR3 sequence reads: CAISPDSLYGYTF. The CDR3 DNA reads TGTGCCATCAGTCCGGACAGTCTCTATGGCTACACCTTC.

The rearrangement joins TRBV11-1 to TRBJ2-1; 8 bases align to TRBD2. V gave up 10 bases and J gave up 4 bases; unmatched junction bases: 15. CDR1 is SGHAT, CDR2 FQDESV, per germline (reference sequence). The CDR3 has 16 amino acids. The CDR3 DNA reads as TGTGCCACCGCGCTGAAGGCGGGAGGAACTTACAATGAGCAGTTCTTC. Translation gives CATALKAGGTYNEQFF.

The gene calls are TRBV28 and TRBJ2-1; no reliable D call. CDR1 is MDHEN, CDR2 SYDVKM, per germline. The CDR3 covers 15 residues. Trimming took off 4 bases at V and 0 bases at J, with 10 bases between the two ends. The CDR3 nucleotides read TGTGCCAGCAGTTCCCCCCGCGGCTCCTACAATGAGCAGTTCTTC. Amino acid sequence: CASSSPRGSYNEQFF.

The rearrangement links TRBV5-6 to TRBJ2-7; D perhaps matches TRBD2 (6 bases). Germline lookup yields CDR1 SGHDT and CDR2 YYEEEE. Trimming stripped 4 bases from V and 6 bases from J, with 23 bases between. The CDR3 consists of 16 residues. CDR3 in DNA: TGTGCCAGCAGCGATCGAATTCGACTAGACGATGGCGAGCAGTACTTC. Amino acid sequence: CASSDRIRLDDGEQYF.

The chain combines TRBV20-1 with TRBJ1-2; D call uncertain. Germline V gene sequence: CDR1 DFQATT, CDR2 SNEGSKA (reference sequence). This CDR3 has 11 amino acids. V lost 3 bases and J lost 6, with 8 bases in between. CDR3 sequence (DNA): TGCAGTGCTAGTTTACTCAATGGCTACACCTTC. It specifies CSASLLNGYTF.

This clone was detected only once. The chain recombines TRBV5-1 with TRBJ1-2; 8 nucleotides line up with TRBD1. This CDR3 is built from 16 residues. Germline CDR1 SGHRS, CDR2 YFSETQ. The V segment lost 2 bases and the J segment 0 bases; nucleotides outside the gene matches: 6. CDR3 loop: CASSFGATGANYGYTF. CDR3 coding DNA: TGCGCCAGCAGCTTTGGGGCGACAGGGGCTAACTATGGCTACACCTTC.